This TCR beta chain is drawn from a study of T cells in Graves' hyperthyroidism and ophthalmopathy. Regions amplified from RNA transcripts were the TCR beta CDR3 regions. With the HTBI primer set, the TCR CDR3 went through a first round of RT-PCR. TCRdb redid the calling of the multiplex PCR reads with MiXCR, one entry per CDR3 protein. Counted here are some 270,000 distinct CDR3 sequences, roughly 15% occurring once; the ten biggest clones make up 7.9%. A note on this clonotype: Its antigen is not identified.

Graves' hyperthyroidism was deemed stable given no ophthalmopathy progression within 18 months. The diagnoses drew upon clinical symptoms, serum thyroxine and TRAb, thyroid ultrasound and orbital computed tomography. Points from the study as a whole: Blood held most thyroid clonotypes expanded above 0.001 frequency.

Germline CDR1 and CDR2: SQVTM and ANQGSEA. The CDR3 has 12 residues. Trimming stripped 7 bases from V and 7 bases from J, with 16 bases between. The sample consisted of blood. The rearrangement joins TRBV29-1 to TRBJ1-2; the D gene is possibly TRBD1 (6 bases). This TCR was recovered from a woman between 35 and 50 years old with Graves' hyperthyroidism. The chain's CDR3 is CSALAGAGGYTF. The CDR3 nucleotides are TGCAGCGCCCTAGCGGGGGCCGGTGGCTACACCTTC.